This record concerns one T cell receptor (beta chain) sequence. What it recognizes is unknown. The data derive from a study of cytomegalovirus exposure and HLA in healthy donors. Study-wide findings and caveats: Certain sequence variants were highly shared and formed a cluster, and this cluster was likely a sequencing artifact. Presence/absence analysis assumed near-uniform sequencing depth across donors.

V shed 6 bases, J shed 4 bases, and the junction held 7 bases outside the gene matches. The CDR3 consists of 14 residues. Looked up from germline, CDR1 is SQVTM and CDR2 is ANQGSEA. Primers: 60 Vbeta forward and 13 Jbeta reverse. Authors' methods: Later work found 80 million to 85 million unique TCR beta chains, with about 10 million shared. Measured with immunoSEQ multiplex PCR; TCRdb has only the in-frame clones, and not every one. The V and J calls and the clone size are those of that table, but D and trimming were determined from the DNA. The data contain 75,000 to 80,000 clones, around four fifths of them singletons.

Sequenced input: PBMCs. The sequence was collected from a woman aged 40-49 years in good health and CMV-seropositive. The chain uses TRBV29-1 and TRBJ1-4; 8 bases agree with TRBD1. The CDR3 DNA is TGCAGCGTCCACCCGGGACAGGATAATGAAAAACTGTTTTTT. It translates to CSVHPGQDNEKLFF.